This entry features one TCR beta chain sequence. This entry comes from a study of blood T cell repertoires in COVID-19. Study summary: Nucleic acid was either cDNA or gDNA, and it came from T cells, B-cell-depleted T cells, or PBMCs.

Sequencing was performed with immunoSEQ multiplex PCR; in TCRdb, only in-frame clones are kept and a portion is missing. Here the sample spans 65,000 to 90,000 clones, about 86% being singletons. Trimming shortened V by 5 bases and J by 1 base, and 11 bases separated the two germline ends. The length of the CDR3 is 14 residues. CDR1 is SGHVS, CDR2 FQNEAQ, per germline. The chain joins TRBV7-8 to TRBJ1-1; D unresolved. Sequenced material: peripheral blood. The origin of this receptor is an elderly woman in a cohort sampled during active or convalescent COVID-19. This CDR3 is CASSMEVENTEAFF. The CDR3 DNA is TGTGCCAGCAGCATGGAGGTTGAGAACACTGAAGCTTTCTTT.